The source of this TCR beta chain is a study of T-cell memory formation after mild COVID-19. TCRdb analysed the 5' RACE reads with MiXCR anew, one entry per CDR3 protein. The table has about 470,000 distinct CDR3 sequences, around 27% seen once. About this clonotype itself: Its antigen is as yet unknown.

The CDR3 has 16 residues. With 0 bases removed from V and 2 bases from J, the gap between germline ends came to 14 bases. Looked up from germline, CDR1 is ENHRY and CDR2 is SYGVKD. Study-wide results and limits: Nothing showed for sure that second-wave clones peaking on day 37 were SARS-CoV-2 specific. Shrinking CD4+ clones resided mostly in CM and EM, and CD8+ ones in EMRA.

The source material was PBMCs or a T cell subset sorted from them (not recorded which). The clonotype was recovered from an adult woman who had mild COVID-19 (a few samples of this study predate the infection). Cell type and time point are not known. This chain connects TRBV10-3 to TRBJ2-7; D tentatively fits TRBD1 or TRBD2 (5 bases each). CDR3 DNA sequence: TGTGCCATCAGTGAGTCGCAATGGGACCCAGCCTACGAGCAGTACTTC. This sequence encodes CAISESQWDPAYEQYF.